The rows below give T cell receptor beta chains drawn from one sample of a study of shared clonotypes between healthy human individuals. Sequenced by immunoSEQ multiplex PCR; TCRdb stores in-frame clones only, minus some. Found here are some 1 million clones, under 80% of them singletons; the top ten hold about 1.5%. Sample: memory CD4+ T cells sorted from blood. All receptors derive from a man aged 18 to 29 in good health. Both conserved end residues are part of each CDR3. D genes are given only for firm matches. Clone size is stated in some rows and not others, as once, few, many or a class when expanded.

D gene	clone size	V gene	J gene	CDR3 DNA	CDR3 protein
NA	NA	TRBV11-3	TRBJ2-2	TGTGCCAGCAGTTTTTCCGGAGGTACCGGGGAGCTGTTTTTT	CASSFSGGTGELFF
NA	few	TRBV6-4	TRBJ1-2	TGTGCCAGCAGTTCGACCCCCACTGGGTTGAATGGCTACACCTTC	CASSSTPTGLNGYTF
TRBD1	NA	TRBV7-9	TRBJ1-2	TGTGCCAGCAGTATAAACAGGGACAGGGAATTTGGCTACACCTTC	CASSINRDREFGYTF
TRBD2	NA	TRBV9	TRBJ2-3	TGTGCCAGCAGCGGACTAGCGGGAGCCGGAGATACGCAGTATTTT	CASSGLAGAGDTQYF
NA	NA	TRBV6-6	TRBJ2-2	TGTGCCAGCAGTAAACCGGTGGCTTTAAACACCGGGGAGCTGTTTTTT	CASSKPVALNTGELFF
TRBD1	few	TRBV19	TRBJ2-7	TGTGCCAGTAGTGGGACAGGGTCCTACGAGCAGTACTTC	CASSGTGSYEQYF
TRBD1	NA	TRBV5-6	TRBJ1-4	TGTGCCAGCAGCCCTGCAGGGGGCGTTGAAAAACTGTTTTTT	CASSPAGGVEKLFF
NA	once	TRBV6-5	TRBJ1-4	TGTGCCAGCAGTTTGACGATAACAACTAATGAAAAACTGTTTTTT	CASSLTITTNEKLFF
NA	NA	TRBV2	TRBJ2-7	TGTGCCTCGAAAGAGGGGGGGCGCGGGGAGCAGTACTTC	CASKEGGRGEQYF
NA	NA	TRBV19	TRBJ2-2	TGTGCCAGTACCGGCTCCTACACCGGGGAGCTGTTTTTT	CASTGSYTGELFF
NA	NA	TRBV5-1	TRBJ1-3	TGCGCCAGCAGCTTGGGTCAGGGTTTAGGAAACACCATATATTTT	CASSLGQGLGNTIYF
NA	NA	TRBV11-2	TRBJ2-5	TGTGCCAGCAGCTTCGACGGGGGGCGTCAAGAGACCCAGTACTTC	CASSFDGGRQETQYF
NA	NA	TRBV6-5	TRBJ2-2	TGTGCCAGTGAAGGGGCGACGAACACCGGGGAGCTGTTTTTT	CASEGATNTGELFF
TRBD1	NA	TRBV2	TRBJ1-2	TGTGCCACCAGACAGGGGGTCAACTATGGCTACACCTTC	CATRQGVNYGYTF
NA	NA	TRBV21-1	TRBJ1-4	TGTGCCAGCAGCAAAGCGGGGACGGGGAAGGGGGAAAAACTGTTTTTT	CASSKAGTGKGEKLFF
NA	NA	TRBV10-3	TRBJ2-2	TGTGCCATCAGTTATCAGGGGCAGGCCGGGGAGCTGTTTTTT	CAISYQGQAGELFF
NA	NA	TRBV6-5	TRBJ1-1	TGTGCCAGCAGTGGGGGGAGTAACACTGAAGCTTTCTTT	CASSGGSNTEAFF
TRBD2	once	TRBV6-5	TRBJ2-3	TGTGCCAGCATAGAGCGGGGGGGGACAGATACGCAGTATTTT	CASIERGGTDTQYF
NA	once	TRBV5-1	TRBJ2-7	TGCGCCAGCAGCTTGGTTGGGACAATTGCCTACGAGCAGTACTTC	CASSLVGTIAYEQYF
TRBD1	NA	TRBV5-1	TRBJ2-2	TGCGCCAGCAGCTGGGGGAACAGGGGTTCGAACACCGGGGAGCTGTTTTTT	CASSWGNRGSNTGELFF
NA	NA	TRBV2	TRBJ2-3	TGTGCCAGCAGTGTAGTTGGCCTGGTAACAGATACGCAGTATTTT	CASSVVGLVTDTQYF
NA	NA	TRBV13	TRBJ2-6	TGTGCCAGCAGCTTAGTTCAGGCCGGGGCCAACGTCCTGACTTTC	CASSLVQAGANVLTF
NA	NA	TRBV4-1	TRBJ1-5	TGCGCCAGCAGCCGCGGCGGGGGCAATCAGCCCCAGCATTTT	CASSRGGGNQPQHF
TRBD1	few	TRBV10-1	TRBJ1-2	TGCGCCAGCAGTGAGAGAGGGGGACAGGGGAACTATGGCTACACCTTC	CASSERGGQGNYGYTF
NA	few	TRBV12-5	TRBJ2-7	TGTGCTAGCAGAGACAGGCAGGCCTACGAGCAGTACTTC	CASRDRQAYEQYF
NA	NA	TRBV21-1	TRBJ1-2	TGTGCCAGCAGCGAAGCCGTTGTGAAGGGGAAAACTGGCTACACCTTC	CASSEAVVKGKTGYTF
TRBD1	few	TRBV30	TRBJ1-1	TGTGCCTGGAGTGTACAGGGGTTGGGGCCCCGAGCTTTCTTT	CAWSVQGLGPRAFF
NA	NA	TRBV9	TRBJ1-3	TGTGCCAGCAGCGTATTGGGAAACACCATATATTTT	CASSVLGNTIYF
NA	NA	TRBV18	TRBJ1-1	TGTGCCAGCTCGAAAGCCGCCAGGGGGAACACTGAAGCTTTCTTT	CASSKAARGNTEAFF
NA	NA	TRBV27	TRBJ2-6	TGTGCCAGCAGAGTACAGGGACCCTCTGGGGCCAACGTCCTGACTTTC	CASRVQGPSGANVLTF
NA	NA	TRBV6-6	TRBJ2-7	TGTGCCAGCAGCGCAGACAGGTCCTACGAGCAGTACTTC	CASSADRSYEQYF
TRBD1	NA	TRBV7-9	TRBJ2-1	TGTGCCAGCAGCTCGTCCAGGGGGAAGGACTACAATGAGCAGTTCTTC	CASSSSRGKDYNEQFF
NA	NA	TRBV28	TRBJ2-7	TGTGCCAGCCTAGGCTACTACGAGCAGTACTTC	CASLGYYEQYF
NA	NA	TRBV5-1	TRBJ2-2	TGCGCCAGCAGCTTGGCGGCAGTCTCGAACACCGGGGAGCTGTTTTTT	CASSLAAVSNTGELFF
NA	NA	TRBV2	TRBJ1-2	TGTGCCAGCAGTGTCCGAGAGGCCAGGTCTAACTATGGCTACACCTTC	CASSVREARSNYGYTF
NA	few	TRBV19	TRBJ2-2	TGTGCCAGTAGTACAGGGTGGAACACCGGGGAGCTGTTTTTT	CASSTGWNTGELFF
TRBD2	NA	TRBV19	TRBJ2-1	TGTGCCAGTAGGAAGCGGGAGGGCCGGGGCAATGAGCAGTTCTTC	CASRKREGRGNEQFF
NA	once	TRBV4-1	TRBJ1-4	TGCGCCAGCAGACCTACAGGAACAACTAATGAAAAACTGTTTTTT	CASRPTGTTNEKLFF
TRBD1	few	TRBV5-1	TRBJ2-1	TGCGCCAGCAGCGGGGGACAGGGGAGACTGCGTGAGCAGTTCTTC	CASSGGQGRLREQFF
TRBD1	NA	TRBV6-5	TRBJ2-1	TGTGCCAGCAGTATACAGGGGGCCCTTAATGAGCAGTTCTTC	CASSIQGALNEQFF
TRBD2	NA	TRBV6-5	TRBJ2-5	TGTGCCAGCAGTTACGGTGTGACTAGCCCGTCTCAGTACTTC	CASSYGVTSPSQYF
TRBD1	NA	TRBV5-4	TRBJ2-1	TGTGCCAGCAGCCAGAAGGACAGGGCCCATGAGCAGTTCTTC	CASSQKDRAHEQFF
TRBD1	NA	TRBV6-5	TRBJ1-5	TGTGCCAGCAGTTCGAGCGGGACAGGGAATCAGCCCCAGCATTTT	CASSSSGTGNQPQHF
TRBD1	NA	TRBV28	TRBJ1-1	TGTGCCAGCAGTTTGCCAACAGGGGTCGGCACTGAAGCTTTCTTT	CASSLPTGVGTEAFF
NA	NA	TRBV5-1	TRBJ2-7	TGCGCCAGCAGCCCGGGGACTTCCACCTACGAGCAGTACTTC	CASSPGTSTYEQYF
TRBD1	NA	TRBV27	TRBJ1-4	TGTGCCAGCAGGCTCCGGACAGGGGGTGGAACTAATGAAAAACTGTTTTTT	CASRLRTGGGTNEKLFF
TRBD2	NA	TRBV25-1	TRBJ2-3	TGTGCCAGCAGTATTCGGGGGGGCGACGATACGCAGTATTTT	CASSIRGGDDTQYF
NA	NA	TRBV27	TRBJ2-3	TGTGCCAGCAGTTCCGAGTTCTACACAGATACGCAGTATTTT	CASSSEFYTDTQYF
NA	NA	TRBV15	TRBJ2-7	TGTGCCACCAGCAGAGATCGGGCAGGGAGGCACGAGCAGTACTTC	CATSRDRAGRHEQYF
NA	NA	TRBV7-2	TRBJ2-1	TGTGCCAGCAGCCCCGAGGGGCGGGGGCACAATGAGCAGTTCTTC	CASSPEGRGHNEQFF
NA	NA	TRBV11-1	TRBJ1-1	TGTGCCAGCAGCTTAACCGGAAAGAATTACAGGGTGAGGAGCACTGAAGCTTTCTTT	CASSLTGKNYRVRSTEAFF
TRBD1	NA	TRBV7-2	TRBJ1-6	TGTGCCAGCAGCCAAGACAGGGGGCTTTCACCCCTCCACTTT	CASSQDRGLSPLHF